Below, 9 T cell receptor beta chains from the same sample are listed, as sequenced in a study of T cell changes during pregnancy in multiple sclerosis. The table came from immunoSEQ multiplex PCR; TCRdb's copy has only in-frame clones and leaves some out. Altogether about 36,000 clones are present, around 93% being singletons, with the ten largest covering just over 0.4%. This specimen consisted of CD4+ T cells from peripheral blood mononuclear cells, obtained in the first trimester of pregnancy. Receptors originate from a female donor with multiple sclerosis, enrolled in a pregnancy study.

The genes are TRBV7-3 and TRBJ1-1; D possibly corresponds to TRBD1 (5 bases). The V gene lost 4 bases and the J gene lost 1 base, with 13 bases spanning the gap. The germline V gene encodes CDR1 SGHTA and CDR2 FQGTGA. This CDR3 spans 15 amino acids. This CDR3 is CASSSRRGKNTEAFF. CDR3 nucleotides: TGTGCCAGCAGCTCCCGTCGGGGGAAGAACACTGAAGCTTTCTTT.

The chain joins TRBV10-3 to TRBJ2-1; 12 positions match TRBD2. CDR3 length equals 19 residues. CDR1 is ENHRY and CDR2 is SYGVKD in the germline V gene. Losses at the gene ends were 3 bases for V and 8 bases for J; bases not matched to a gene: 17. This CDR3 is CAISDRGASGGALVDEQFF. The CDR3, as DNA: TGTGCCATCAGTGATAGAGGGGCTAGCGGGGGGGCCCTCGTGGATGAGCAGTTCTTC.

The chain combines TRBV4-1 with TRBJ1-4; 11 nucleotides agree with TRBD1. With 4 bases clipped from V and 7 bases from J, the junction kept 5 bases outside the gene matches. There are 15 residues in the CDR3. The V gene's germline CDR1 is MGHRA and CDR2 YSYEKL. CDR3 amino acids: CASSLSGTGGEKLFF. The CDR3 DNA sequence: TGCGCCAGCAGCCTTTCCGGGACAGGGGGTGAAAAACTGTTTTTT.

V is TRBV4-3 and J is TRBJ2-3; the D gene is possibly TRBD2 (6 bases). CDR1 is LGHNA and CDR2 is YSLEER in the germline V gene. Between the trimmed V and J ends, which lost 0 bases and 2 bases, there was a span of 15 bases. The CDR3 is 17 residues long. The CDR3 is CASSQDHAGRATDTQYF. DNA for the CDR3: TGCGCCAGCAGCCAAGATCATGCGGGACGGGCCACAGATACGCAGTATTTT.

This rearrangement joins TRBV5-8 to TRBJ2-2; TRBD1 matches 8 bases. V shed 5 bases, J shed 3 bases, and the junction held 12 bases outside the gene matches. The CDR3 is made up of 17 amino acids. Germline CDR1 reads SGHTS; CDR2 reads YDEGEE. In DNA form, the CDR3 reads TGTGCCAGCAGAGACCACTACAGGGGGGCCCACACCGGGGAGCTGTTTTTT. Protein product: CASRDHYRGAHTGELFF.

The chain employs TRBV5-1 and TRBJ2-2, with TRBD1 identical over 12 bases. CDR1 is SGHRS and CDR2 is YFSETQ in the germline V gene. With 3 bases clipped from V and 0 bases from J, the junction kept 3 bases outside the gene matches. The CDR3 totals 17 residues. This chain's CDR3 is CASSSGTGGANTGELFF. DNA of the CDR3: TGCGCCAGCAGCTCCGGGACAGGGGGCGCGAACACCGGGGAGCTGTTTTTT.

The rearrangement joins TRBV28 to TRBJ2-1; 13 nucleotides agree with TRBD2. The CDR3 has 19 amino acids. V gave up 8 bases and J gave up 2 bases; unmatched junction bases: 15. From germline, CDR1 is MDHEN and CDR2 SYDVKM. In DNA, the CDR3 is TGTGCCAGCTCCGGCCTTACTAGCGGGAGGGGGGAAACCTACAATGAGCAGTTCTTC. Translated: CASSGLTSGRGETYNEQFF.

The rearrangement uses TRBV27 and TRBJ1-6, with TRBD1 identical over 8 bases. CDR3 size: 16 residues. Germline-derived CDR1 and CDR2 are MNHEY and SMNVEV (reference sequence). The trim removed 5 bases at V and 7 bases at J, leaving 10 bases unmatched. In nucleotides, the CDR3 is TGTGCCAGCAGTATCCGACAGGGGCGAACCAATTCACCCCTCCACTTT. It codes for CASSIRQGRTNSPLHF.

In regard to this clone: The same CDR3 also results from other DNA sequences found in this sample. The chain employs TRBV7-2 and TRBJ2-2; 8 bases align to TRBD1. The CDR3 length is 15 residues. Germline V gene sequence: CDR1 SGHTA, CDR2 FQGNSA. V shed 1 base and J 5 bases; nucleotides not matched to a gene: 3. The CDR3 region has the DNA TGTGCCAGCAGCTTAGGACAGGGGAGGACCGGGGAGCTGTTTTTT. Its protein product is CASSLGQGRTGELFF.